The rows below give T cell receptor beta chains drawn from one sample of a study of cytomegalovirus exposure and HLA in healthy donors. Clones were sequenced by immunoSEQ multiplex PCR, and TCRdb holds only the in-frame ones, with some missing. The data show 130,000 or so clones, approximately 71% seen once. The sample comprised PBMCs. These receptors came from a man in his forties or fifties in good health and CMV-seronegative. CDR3s include the opening cysteine and the closing phenylalanine or tryptophan. D genes are given only for firm matches. Only some rows state a clone size, as once, few, many or a class for expanded clones.

>15|TRBD1|TRBJ1-1|TRBV11-2|-
CASSLVRGRDTEAFF
TGTGCCAGCAGCTTAGTTAGGGGGCGGGACACTGAAGCTTTCTTT
>18|-|TRBJ1-6|TRBV4-1|few
CASSQEWVVGMAGSPLHF
TGCGCCAGCAGCCAAGAATGGGTTGTAGGGATGGCAGGGTCACCCCTCCACTTT
>20|TRBD2|TRBJ2-2|TRBV27|-
CASGRRWGGGERGGIGELFF
TGTGCCAGCGGCCGACGGTGGGGCGGGGGGGAAAGAGGGGGAATCGGGGAGCTGTTTTTT
>15|-|TRBJ2-3|TRBV29-1|-
CSVGGASATTDTQYF
TGCAGCGTTGGTGGGGCTAGCGCGACCACAGATACGCAGTATTTT
>15|TRBD1|TRBJ2-7|TRBV7-8|many
CASSPVGTGGCEQYF
TGTGCCAGCAGCCCTGTCGGGACAGGGGGCTGCGAGCAGTACTTC
>16|-|TRBJ1-2|TRBV13|-
CASSLPGDSTSYGHTF
TGTGCCAGCAGCTTACCCGGAGACAGTACGAGCTATGGCCACACCTTC
>13|-|TRBJ2-1|TRBV27|-
CASNAGVYNEQFF
TGTGCCAGCAACGCAGGGGTCTACAATGAGCAGTTCTTC
>14|TRBD1|TRBJ1-6|TRBV6-1|-
CASSLTGVNSPLHF
TGTGCCAGCAGTTTGACAGGGGTTAATTCACCCCTCCACTTT
>13|TRBD1|TRBJ2-7|TRBV2|once
CASSGQGGYEQYF
TGTGCCAGCAGCGGACAGGGGGGCTACGAGCAGTACTTC
>15|TRBD1|TRBJ1-4|TRBV7-8|few
CASSWYRDRSEKLFF
TGTGCCAGCAGCTGGTACCGGGACAGGTCGGAAAAACTGTTTTTT
>16|-|TRBJ2-2|TRBV4-2|-
CASSRAGRLNTGELFF
TGTGCCAGCAGCCGAGCAGGGAGGTTGAACACCGGGGAGCTGTTTTTT
>16|-|TRBJ1-1|TRBV19|-
CASINAGGKRNTEAFF
TGTGCCAGTATTAACGCGGGGGGAAAACGGAACACTGAAGCTTTCTTT
>17|TRBD2|TRBJ2-7|TRBV7-9|once
CASSSWGGGEGSYEQYF
TGTGCCAGCAGCTCTTGGGGCGGGGGAGAAGGCTCCTACGAGCAGTACTTC
>15|-|TRBJ2-7|TRBV15|once
CATSTILSASYEQYF
TGTGCCACCAGCACCATTCTCAGTGCCTCCTACGAGCAGTACTTC
>21|-|TRBJ1-1|TRBV4-3|-
CASSQNLGARGYLREGTEAFF
TGCGCCAGCAGCCAAAATCTGGGGGCTAGGGGTTACTTACGGGAGGGGACTGAAGCTTTCTTT
>12|-|TRBJ1-5|TRBV27|-
CASSQSNQPQHF
TGTGCCAGCAGTCAATCCAATCAGCCCCAGCATTTT
>15|-|TRBJ1-4|TRBV5-1|-
CASSLFGTLNEKLFF
TGCGCCAGCAGCTTGTTCGGGACTCTTAATGAAAAACTGTTTTTT
>18|TRBD2|TRBJ2-1|TRBV4-1|few
CASSLPGLAGGPLNEQFF
TGCGCCAGCAGCCTCCCGGGACTAGCGGGGGGGCCTCTGAATGAGCAGTTCTTC
>12|-|TRBJ2-7|TRBV6-5|-
CASSRKGDEQYF
TGTGCCAGCAGCCGAAAAGGGGACGAGCAGTACTTC
>14|TRBD1|TRBJ2-1|TRBV29-1|-
CSVDLDRSYNEQFF
TGCAGCGTTGATTTGGACAGGTCCTACAATGAGCAGTTCTTC
>17|TRBD2|TRBJ2-3|TRBV6-4|-
CASSDGVAGDGSDTQYF
TGTGCCAGCAGTGACGGGGTAGCGGGGGATGGCTCAGATACGCAGTATTTT
>14|-|TRBJ2-2|TRBV9|many
CASSGGGYTGELFF
TGTGCCAGCAGCGGGGGAGGTTACACCGGGGAGCTGTTTTTT
>13|TRBD1|TRBJ1-2|TRBV29-1|-
CSGAGTADGGYTF
TGCAGCGGAGCTGGGACAGCGGACGGTGGCTACACCTTT
>15|TRBD1|TRBJ1-2|TRBV7-2|-
CASSPGQGTYGGYTF
TGTGCCAGCAGCCCAGGACAGGGTACTTACGGTGGCTACACCTTC
>13|-|TRBJ2-1|TRBV5-1|-
CASSFSDYNEQFF
TGCGCCAGCAGCTTCAGCGACTACAATGAGCAGTTCTTC
>15|-|TRBJ1-6|TRBV15|-
CATSRDRTVNSPLHF
TGTGCCACCAGCAGGGATCGTACAGTTAATTCACCCCTCCACTTT
>14|-|TRBJ2-5|TRBV5-8|once
CASSLGQAGETQYF
TGTGCCAGCAGCTTGGGACAGGCTGGGGAGACCCAGTACTTC
>18|-|TRBJ1-4|TRBV27|-
CASSSFLRGGAFGEKLFF
TGTGCCAGCAGTTCTTTCCTACGCGGGGGGGCGTTTGGTGAAAAACTGTTTTTT
>14|TRBD1|TRBJ1-2|TRBV9|-
CASSVASGGYGYTF
TGTGCCAGCAGCGTAGCTTCAGGGGGCTATGGCTACACCTTC
>16|-|TRBJ1-2|TRBV27|-
CASSLTPGDGDYGYPF
TGTGCCAGCAGTCTCACCCCAGGGGACGGTGACTATGGCTACCCCTTC
>14|-|TRBJ2-5|TRBV6-5|few
CASRTGTGGETQYF
TGTGCCAGCAGAACCGGGACTGGAGGGGAGACCCAGTACTTC
>15|TRBD2|TRBJ2-2|TRBV5-1|-
CASSPLAGRTGELFF
TGCGCCAGCAGCCCCTTAGCGGGGAGGACCGGGGAGCTGTTTTTT
>15|TRBD2|TRBJ2-5|TRBV9|-
CASSATSGGRETQYF
TGTGCCAGCAGCGCGACTAGCGGGGGCCGAGAGACCCAGTACTTC
>16|-|TRBJ1-6|TRBV7-2|-
CASSQRLSSYNSPLHF
TGTGCCAGCAGCCAGAGGCTGAGCTCCTATAATTCACCCCTCCACTTT
>17|TRBD1|TRBJ1-5|TRBV15|once
CATSRGPRPQGAKPQHF
TGTGCCACCAGCAGAGGACCCCGCCCTCAGGGGGCGAAGCCCCAGCATTTT
>15|TRBD1|TRBJ1-2|TRBV6-5|few
CASSYSDRPHYGYTF
TGTGCCAGCAGTTACTCGGACAGGCCTCACTATGGCTACACCTTC
>12|-|TRBJ1-4|TRBV2|-
CASSDRDEKLFF
TGTGCCAGCAGTGACCGAGATGAAAAACTGTTTTTT
>15|TRBD2|TRBJ2-7|TRBV7-6|-
CASSFGASGPYEQYF
TGTGCCAGCAGCTTCGGGGCTAGCGGTCCCTACGAGCAGTACTTC
>15|-|TRBJ1-1|TRBV4-2|few
CASSQEGRGRTEAFF
TGTGCCAGCAGCCAAGAAGGAAGGGGTCGAACTGAAGCTTTCTTT
>13|-|TRBJ2-7|TRBV7-2|once
CASSLVGGHEQYF
TGTGCCAGCAGCTTAGTGGGGGGGCACGAGCAGTACTTC
>17|-|TRBJ1-2|TRBV9|-
CASSGRNAGVGIYGYTF
TGTGCCAGCAGCGGGAGGAACGCGGGGGTAGGGATCTATGGCTACACCTTC
>12|-|TRBJ1-1|TRBV30|-
CAWMSVTFEAFF
TGTGCCTGGATGTCAGTTACCTTTGAAGCTTTCTTT
>16|-|TRBJ1-1|TRBV4-2|-
CASSQEGRVGNTEAFF
TGTGCCAGCAGCCAAGAAGGGAGAGTGGGGAACACTGAAGCTTTCTTT
>13|-|TRBJ1-5|TRBV2|-
CASSVQSHQPQHF
TGTGCCAGCAGTGTACAGAGTCATCAGCCCCAGCATTTT
>14|TRBD2|TRBJ2-3|TRBV28|-
CASRTSGGSDTQYF
TGTGCCAGCAGGACTAGCGGGGGATCAGATACGCAGTATTTT
>15|-|TRBJ1-1|TRBV5-4|-
CASSLDRLPNTEAFF
TGTGCCAGCAGCTTGGACCGACTGCCGAACACTGAAGCTTTCTTT
>13|-|TRBJ1-1|TRBV7-2|-
CASSLDGPDKAFF
TGTGCCAGCAGCTTAGATGGCCCAGACAAAGCTTTCTTT
>12|TRBD1|TRBJ2-7|TRBV29-1|-
CSVEGQGIEQYF
TGCAGCGTTGAGGGACAGGGGATTGAGCAGTACTTC
>15|-|TRBJ2-7|TRBV4-2|-
CASSQDQRATYEQYF
TGTGCCAGCAGCCAAGATCAGAGGGCGACCTACGAGCAGTACTTC
>14|-|TRBJ2-1|TRBV27|-
CASSSPGENNEQFF
TGTGCCAGCAGTTCACCAGGGGAGAACAATGAGCAGTTCTTC
>15|-|TRBJ2-1|TRBV2|-
CASRAGTGGSNEQFF
TGTGCCAGCAGGGCCGGGACCGGGGGTTCCAATGAGCAGTTCTTC
>14|-|TRBJ2-5|TRBV21-1|-
CASSNGLAHETQYF
TGTGCCAGCAGCAACGGACTAGCTCACGAGACCCAGTACTTC
>15|-|TRBJ1-2|TRBV19|-
CASSIDEPANYGYTF
TGTGCCAGTAGTATAGATGAGCCCGCTAACTATGGCTACACCTTC
>13|-|TRBJ1-6|TRBV2|-
CASKEMRNSPLHF
TGTGCCAGCAAGGAAATGAGGAATTCACCCCTCCACTTT
>12|-|TRBJ1-2|TRBV19|-
CASTQGNYGYTF
TGTGCCAGTACCCAGGGAAACTATGGCTACACCTTC